One sample yielded the 4 T cell receptor beta chains listed below, sequenced in a study of OX40 agonist ivuxolimab in advanced cancers. TCRdb keeps only in-frame clones here, not all; method: immunoSEQ multiplex PCR. There are about 58,000 clones in the sample; 80% to 90% occur only once, and roughly 3% lies in the top ten. This material consisted of CD4+ or CD8+ T cells sorted from blood, taken in a trial of the OX40 agonist ivuxolimab. These TCRs come from an adult with an advanced solid tumor such as melanoma, head and neck, liver or kidney cancer.

This clone was detected only a few times. The chain uses TRBV6-5 and TRBJ1-2, with 9 bases identical to TRBD1. The CDR3 sequence is 14 residues long. Germline CDR1 and CDR2: MNHEY and SVGAGI. V lost 6 bases to trimming and J lost 3 bases; unmatched junction nucleotides: 5. The chain's CDR3 is CASSLGQGHYGYTF. The CDR3, as DNA: TGTGCCAGCAGCCTGGGACAGGGACACTATGGCTACACCTTC.

The V and J genes are TRBV21-1 and TRBJ1-1; the D call in the table, TRBD1, was not verified against the DNA. TRBV21-1 is listed as a pseudogene. The CDR3 has 13 residues. Written as DNA, the CDR3 is TGTGCCAGCATCACGCAGGTTAACACTGAAGCTTTCTTT. This encodes CASITQVNTEAFF.

The rearrangement uses TRBV30 and TRBJ1-1; D gene uncertain. The V end lost 2 bases, the J end lost 2 bases, and 15 bases lay between the germline ends. The V gene's germline CDR1 is GTSNPN and CDR2 SVGIG (reference sequence). This CDR3 is built from 15 residues. The CDR3 bases are TGTGCCTGGAGTTGGGGTACCCTAGTAAACACTGAAGCTTTCTTT. It specifies CAWSWGTLVNTEAFF.

The chain uses TRBV10-3 and TRBJ2-1; 10 bases map to TRBD2. CDR1 ENHRY and CDR2 SYGVKD come from the germline V gene. The CDR3 has 16 amino acids. Losses at the gene ends were 0 bases for V and 7 bases for J; bases not matched to a gene: 6. CDR3 sequence (DNA): TGTGCCATCAGTGAGTCCCCTAGCGGGAGAGGAAATGAGCAGTTCTTC. This gives the protein CAISESPSGRGNEQFF.